This T cell receptor (beta chain) came from a study of breast tumors, draining lymph nodes, adjacent tissues. This clonotype showed up many times. The antigen remains unidentified. Study-wide findings and caveats: The data were judged consistent with most tumor T cells coming from lymph node and expanding in tumor.

Axillary draining lymph nodes of breast cancer patients supplied the node samples. MiXCR was run by TCRdb on the multiplex PCR reads, yielding one entry per CDR3 protein. Seen here are fewer than 90,000 distinct CDR3 sequences, roughly 29% observed once, and the top ten hold 8.1%. The source is a female donor with breast cancer. Some clones in this sample may be carry-over from other donors' samples. The sequenced sample consisted of axillary lymph node tissue.

The CDR3 coding sequence is TGTGCCAGCAGTTTAGCGGCCCAAGAGACCCAGTACTTC. It encodes CASSLAAQETQYF. This rearrangement joins TRBV27 to TRBJ2-5; D gene unclear. Trimming took 2 bases from V and 1 from J, leaving 5 bases between them. This CDR3 contains 13 residues. CDR1 and CDR2 from the germline V gene are MNHEY and SMNVEV (reference sequence).